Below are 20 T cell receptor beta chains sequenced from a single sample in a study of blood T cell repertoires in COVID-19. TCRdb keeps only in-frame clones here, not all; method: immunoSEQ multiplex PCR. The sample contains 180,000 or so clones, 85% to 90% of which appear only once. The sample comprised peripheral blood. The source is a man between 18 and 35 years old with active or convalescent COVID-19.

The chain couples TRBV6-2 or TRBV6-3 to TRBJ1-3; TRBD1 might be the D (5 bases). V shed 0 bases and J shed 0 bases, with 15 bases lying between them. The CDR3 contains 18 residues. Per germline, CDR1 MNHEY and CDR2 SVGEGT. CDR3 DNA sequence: TGTGCCAGCAGTTACTCGTCCGGACAACCGACCTCTGGAAACACCATATATTTT. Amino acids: CASSYSSGQPTSGNTIYF.

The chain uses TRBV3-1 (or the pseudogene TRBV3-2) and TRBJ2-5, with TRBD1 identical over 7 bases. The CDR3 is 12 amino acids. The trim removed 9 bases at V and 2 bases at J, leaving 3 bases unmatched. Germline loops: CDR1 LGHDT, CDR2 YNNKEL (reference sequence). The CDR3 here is CASRDSQETQYF. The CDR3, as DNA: TGTGCCAGTCGGGACAGTCAAGAGACCCAGTACTTC.

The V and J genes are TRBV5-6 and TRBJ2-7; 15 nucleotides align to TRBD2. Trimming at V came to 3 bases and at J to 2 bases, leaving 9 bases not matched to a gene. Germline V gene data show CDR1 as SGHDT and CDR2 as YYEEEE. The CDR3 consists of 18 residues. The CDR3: CASSSKGLAGGAAYEQYF. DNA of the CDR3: TGTGCCAGCAGCTCTAAGGGACTAGCGGGAGGTGCCGCCTACGAGCAGTACTTC.

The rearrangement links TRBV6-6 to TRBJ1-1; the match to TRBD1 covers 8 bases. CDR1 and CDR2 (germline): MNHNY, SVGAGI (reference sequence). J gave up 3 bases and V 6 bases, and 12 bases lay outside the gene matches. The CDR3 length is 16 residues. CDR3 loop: CASRSRGRREDTEAFF. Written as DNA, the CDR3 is TGTGCCAGCAGATCCAGGGGGCGAAGGGAGGACACTGAAGCTTTCTTT.

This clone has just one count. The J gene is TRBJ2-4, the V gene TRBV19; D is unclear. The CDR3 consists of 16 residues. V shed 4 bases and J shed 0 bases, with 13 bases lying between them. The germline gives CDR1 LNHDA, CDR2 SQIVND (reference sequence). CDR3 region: CASSSPTKRAKNIQYF. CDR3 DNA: TGTGCCAGTAGTAGCCCTACGAAAAGAGCCAAAAACATTCAGTACTTC.

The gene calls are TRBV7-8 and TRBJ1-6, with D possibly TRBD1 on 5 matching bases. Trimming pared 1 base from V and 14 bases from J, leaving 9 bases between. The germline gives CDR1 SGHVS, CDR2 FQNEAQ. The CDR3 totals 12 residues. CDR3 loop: CASSLVGGTLHF. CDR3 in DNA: TGTGCCAGCAGCTTAGTGGGGGGGACCCTCCACTTT. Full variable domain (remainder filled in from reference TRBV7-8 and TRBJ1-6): GAGVSQSPRYKVAKRGQDVALRCDPISGHVSLFWYQQALGQGPEFLTYFQNEAQLDKSGLPSDRFFAERPEGSVSTLKIQRTQQEDSAVYLCASSLVGGTLHFGNGTRLTVT.

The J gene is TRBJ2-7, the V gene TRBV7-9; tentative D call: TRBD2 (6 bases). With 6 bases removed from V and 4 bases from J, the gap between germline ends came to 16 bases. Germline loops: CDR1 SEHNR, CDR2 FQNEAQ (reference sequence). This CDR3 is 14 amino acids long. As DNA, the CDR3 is TGTGCCAGCAGAAAAGGCGGGGAAGCATACGAGCAGTACTTC. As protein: CASRKGGEAYEQYF.

For the CDR3, the DNA is TGTGCCAGCAGCCCAGGGACAGGGTTTCCGCCCCAGCATTTT. Amino acids: CASSPGTGFPPQHF. This chain uses TRBV3-1 (or the pseudogene TRBV3-2) with TRBJ1-5; TRBD1 matches 9 bases. V dropped 4 bases and J dropped 9; count of bases not matched to a gene: 7. There are 14 residues in the CDR3. Germline CDR1 reads LGHDT; CDR2 reads YNNKEL (reference sequence).

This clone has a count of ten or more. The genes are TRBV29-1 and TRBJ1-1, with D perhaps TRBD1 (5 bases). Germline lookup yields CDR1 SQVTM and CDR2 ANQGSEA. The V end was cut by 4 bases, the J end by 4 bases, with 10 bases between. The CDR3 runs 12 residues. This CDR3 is CSVVQETTEAFF. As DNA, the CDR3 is TGCAGCGTTGTACAGGAGACCACTGAAGCTTTCTTT. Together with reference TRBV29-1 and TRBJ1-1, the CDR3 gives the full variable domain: SAVISQKPSRDICQRGTSLTIQCQVDSQVTMMFWYRQQPGQSLTLIATANQGSEATYESGFVIDKFPISRPNLTFSTLTVSNMSPEDSSIYLCSVVQETTEAFFGQGTRLTVV.

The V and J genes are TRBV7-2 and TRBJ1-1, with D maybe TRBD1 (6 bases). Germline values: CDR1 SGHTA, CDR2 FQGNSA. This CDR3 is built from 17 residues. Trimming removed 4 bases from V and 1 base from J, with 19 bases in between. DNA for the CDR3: TGTGCCAGCAGCTCGGCCCCCTTATGGGGGCCGAACACTGAAGCTTTCTTT. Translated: CASSSAPLWGPNTEAFF. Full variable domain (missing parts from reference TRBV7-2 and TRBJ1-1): GAGVSQSPSNKVTEKGKDVELRCDPISGHTALYWYRQSLGQGLEFLIYFQGNSAPDKSGLPSDRFSAERTGGSVSTLTIQRTQQEDSAVYLCASSSAPLWGPNTEAFFGQGTRLTVV.

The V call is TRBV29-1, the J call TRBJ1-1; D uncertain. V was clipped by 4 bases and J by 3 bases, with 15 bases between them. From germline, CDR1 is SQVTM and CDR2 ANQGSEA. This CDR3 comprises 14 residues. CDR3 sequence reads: CSVGIAGVDTEAFF. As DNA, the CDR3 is TGCAGCGTTGGAATAGCTGGAGTGGACACTGAAGCTTTCTTT.

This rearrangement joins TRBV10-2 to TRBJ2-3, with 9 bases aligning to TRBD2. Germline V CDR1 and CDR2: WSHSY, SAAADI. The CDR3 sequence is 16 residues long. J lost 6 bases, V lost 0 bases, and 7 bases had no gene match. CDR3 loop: CASSESGAGGLDTQYF. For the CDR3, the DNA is TGCGCCAGCAGTGAGTCGGGGGCGGGGGGGCTTGATACGCAGTATTTT.

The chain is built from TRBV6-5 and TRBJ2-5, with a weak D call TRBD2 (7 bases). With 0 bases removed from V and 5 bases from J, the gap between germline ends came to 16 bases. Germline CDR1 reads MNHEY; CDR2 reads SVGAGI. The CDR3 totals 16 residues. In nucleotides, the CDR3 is TGTGCCAGCAGTTACTCAATTGGGGGGGGCAGGGAGACCCAGTACTTC. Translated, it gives CASSYSIGGGRETQYF.

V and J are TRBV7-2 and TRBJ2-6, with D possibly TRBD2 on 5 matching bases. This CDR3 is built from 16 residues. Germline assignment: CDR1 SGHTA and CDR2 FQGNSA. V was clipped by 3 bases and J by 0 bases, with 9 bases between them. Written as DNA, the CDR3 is TGTGCCAGCAGCTTCGTAGGAGGCTCTGGGGCCAACGTCCTGACTTTC. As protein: CASSFVGGSGANVLTF.

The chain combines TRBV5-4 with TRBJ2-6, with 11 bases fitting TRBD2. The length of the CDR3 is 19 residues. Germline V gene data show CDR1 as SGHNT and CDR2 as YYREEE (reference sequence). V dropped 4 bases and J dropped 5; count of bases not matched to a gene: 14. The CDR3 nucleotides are TGTGCCAGCAGCCCCACCGCCGGGACTAGCGGTCTTCGGGCCAACGTCCTGACTTTC. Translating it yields CASSPTAGTSGLRANVLTF. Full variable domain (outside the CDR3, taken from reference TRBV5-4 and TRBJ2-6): ETGVTQSPTHLIKTRGQQVTLRCSSQSGHNTVSWYQQALGQGPQFIFQYYREEENGRGNFPPRFSGLQFPNYSSELNVNALELDDSALYLCASSPTAGTSGLRANVLTFGAGSRLTVL.

The CDR3 protein is CASSLLYEQFF. The CDR3 coding sequence is TGTGCCAGCAGCCTGTTATATGAGCAGTTCTTC. V gene TRBV11-2 combines with J gene TRBJ2-1; D unresolved. The CDR3 runs 11 residues. Germline V lookup: CDR1 SGHAT, CDR2 FQNNGV. V was clipped by 5 bases and J by 8 bases, with 7 bases between them.

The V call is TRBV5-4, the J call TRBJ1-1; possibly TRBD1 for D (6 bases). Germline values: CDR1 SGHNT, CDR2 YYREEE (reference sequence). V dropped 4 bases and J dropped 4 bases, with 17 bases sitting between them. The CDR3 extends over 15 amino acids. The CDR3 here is CASSPTGWGPTEAFF. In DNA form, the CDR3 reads TGTGCCAGCAGCCCAACCGGCTGGGGGCCCACTGAAGCTTTCTTT. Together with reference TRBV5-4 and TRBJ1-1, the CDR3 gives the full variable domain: ETGVTQSPTHLIKTRGQQVTLRCSSQSGHNTVSWYQQALGQGPQFIFQYYREEENGRGNFPPRFSGLQFPNYSSELNVNALELDDSALYLCASSPTGWGPTEAFFGQGTRLTVV.

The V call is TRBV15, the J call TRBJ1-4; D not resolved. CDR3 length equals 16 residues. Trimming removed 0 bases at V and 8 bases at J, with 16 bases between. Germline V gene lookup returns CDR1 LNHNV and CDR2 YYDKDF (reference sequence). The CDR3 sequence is CATSRDQEGLEEKLFF. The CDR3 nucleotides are TGTGCCACCAGCAGAGATCAGGAGGGTTTGGAGGAAAAACTGTTTTTT.

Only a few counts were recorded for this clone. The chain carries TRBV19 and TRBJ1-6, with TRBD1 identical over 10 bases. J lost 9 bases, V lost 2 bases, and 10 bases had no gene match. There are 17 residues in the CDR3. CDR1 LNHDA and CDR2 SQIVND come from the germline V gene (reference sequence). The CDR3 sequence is CASSIQWDRGSFSPLHF. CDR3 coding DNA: TGTGCCAGTAGTATACAGTGGGACAGGGGTAGTTTTTCACCCCTCCACTTT.

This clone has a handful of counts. For the CDR3, the DNA is TGTGCCACCAGCAGAGATTTGTCCGGGAGGGCCTTGCACGAGCAGTACTTC. It is translated as CATSRDLSGRALHEQYF. The chain carries TRBV15 and TRBJ2-7, with 8 bases identical to TRBD2. The CDR3 covers 17 residues. J lost 5 bases, V lost 0 bases, and 12 bases had no gene match. CDR1 is LNHNV, CDR2 YYDKDF, per germline (reference sequence).